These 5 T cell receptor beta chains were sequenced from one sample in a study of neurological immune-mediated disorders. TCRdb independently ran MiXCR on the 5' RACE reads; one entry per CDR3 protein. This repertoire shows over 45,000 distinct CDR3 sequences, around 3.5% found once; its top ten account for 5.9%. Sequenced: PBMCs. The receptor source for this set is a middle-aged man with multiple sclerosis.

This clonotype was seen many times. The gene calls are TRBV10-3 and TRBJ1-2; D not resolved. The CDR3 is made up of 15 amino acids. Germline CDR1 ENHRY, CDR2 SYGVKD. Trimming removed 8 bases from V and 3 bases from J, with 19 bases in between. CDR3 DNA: TGTGCCATCTTTAGAAATGGGAAGGGTCACTATGGCTACACCTTC. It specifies CAIFRNGKGHYGYTF.

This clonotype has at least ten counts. The CDR3 sequence: CASRTGPVADTQYF. CDR3 nucleotides: TGCGCCAGCAGAACCGGACCGGTAGCAGATACGCAGTATTTT. The V call is TRBV5-1, the J call TRBJ2-3; no definite D call. Looked up from germline, CDR1 is SGHRS and CDR2 is YFSETQ. This CDR3 is 14 amino acids long. The V and J ends lost 5 bases and 4 bases respectively, with 14 bases between them.

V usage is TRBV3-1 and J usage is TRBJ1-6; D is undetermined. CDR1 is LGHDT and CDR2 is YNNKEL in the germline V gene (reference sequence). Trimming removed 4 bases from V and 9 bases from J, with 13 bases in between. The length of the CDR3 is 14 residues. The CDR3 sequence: CASSRVGVGSPLHF. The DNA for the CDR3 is TGTGCCAGCAGCCGAGTGGGTGTGGGTTCACCCCTCCACTTT. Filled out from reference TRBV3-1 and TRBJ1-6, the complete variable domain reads DTAVSQTPKYLVTQMGNDKSIKCEQNLGHDTMYWYKQDSKKFLKIMFSYNNKELIINETVPNRFSPKSPDKAHLNLHINSLELGDSAVYFCASSRVGVGSPLHFGNGTRLTVT.

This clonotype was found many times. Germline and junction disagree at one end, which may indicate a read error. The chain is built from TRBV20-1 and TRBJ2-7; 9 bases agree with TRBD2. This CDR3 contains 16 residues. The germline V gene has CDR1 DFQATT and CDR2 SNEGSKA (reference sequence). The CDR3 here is CSAPSSGGPISYGQYF. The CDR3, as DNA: TGCAGTGCCCCCTCCAGCGGGGGGCCAATCTCCTACGGGCAGTACTTC.

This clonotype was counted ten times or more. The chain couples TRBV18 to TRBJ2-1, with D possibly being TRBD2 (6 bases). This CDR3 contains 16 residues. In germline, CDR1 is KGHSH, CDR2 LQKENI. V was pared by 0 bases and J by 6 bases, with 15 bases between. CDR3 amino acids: CASSPPLGGIGNEQFF. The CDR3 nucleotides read TGTGCCAGCTCACCACCGCTCGGGGGTATTGGCAATGAGCAGTTCTTC. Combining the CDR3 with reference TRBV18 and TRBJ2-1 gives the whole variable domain NAGVMQNPRHLVRRRGQEARLRCSPMKGHSHVYWYRQLPEEGLKFMVYLQKENIIDESGMPKERFSAEFPKEGPSILRIQQVVRGDSAAYFCASSPPLGGIGNEQFFGPGTRLTVL.